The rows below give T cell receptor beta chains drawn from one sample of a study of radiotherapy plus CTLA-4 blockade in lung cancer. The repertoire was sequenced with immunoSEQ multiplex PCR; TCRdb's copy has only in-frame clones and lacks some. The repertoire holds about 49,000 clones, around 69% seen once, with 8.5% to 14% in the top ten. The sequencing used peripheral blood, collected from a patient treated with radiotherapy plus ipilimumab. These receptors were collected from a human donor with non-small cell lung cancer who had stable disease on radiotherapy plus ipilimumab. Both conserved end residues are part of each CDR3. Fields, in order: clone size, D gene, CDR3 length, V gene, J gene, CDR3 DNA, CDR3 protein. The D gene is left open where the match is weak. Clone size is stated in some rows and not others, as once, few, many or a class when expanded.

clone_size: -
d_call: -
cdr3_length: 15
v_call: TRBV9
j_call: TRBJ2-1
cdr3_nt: TGTGCCAGCAGCGTAGCGGGGGATTCCTACAATGAGCAGTTCTTC
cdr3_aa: CASSVAGDSYNEQFF

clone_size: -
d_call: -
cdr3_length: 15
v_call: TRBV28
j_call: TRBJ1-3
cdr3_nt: TGTGCCAGCAGTTTAAAACAGGGACCTGGAAACACCATATATTTT
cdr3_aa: CASSLKQGPGNTIYF

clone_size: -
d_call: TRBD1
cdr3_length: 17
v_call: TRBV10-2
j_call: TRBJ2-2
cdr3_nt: TGCGCCAGCAGTGAGAGGCTTGGGACAGGGCATTACGGGGAGCTGTTTTTT
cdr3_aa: CASSERLGTGHYGELFF

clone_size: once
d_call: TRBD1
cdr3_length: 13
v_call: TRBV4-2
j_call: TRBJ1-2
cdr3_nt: TGTGCCAGCAGCCAGGGACAGGGCTATGGCTACACCTTC
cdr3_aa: CASSQGQGYGYTF

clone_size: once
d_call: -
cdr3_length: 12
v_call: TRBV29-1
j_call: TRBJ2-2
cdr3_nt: TGCAGCGTTCGCATGAACACCGGGGAGCTGTTTTTT
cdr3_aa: CSVRMNTGELFF

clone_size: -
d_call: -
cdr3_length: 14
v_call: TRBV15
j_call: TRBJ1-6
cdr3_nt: TGTGCCACCAGCAGAGTTCACCCGGATTCACCCCTCCACTTT
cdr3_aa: CATSRVHPDSPLHF

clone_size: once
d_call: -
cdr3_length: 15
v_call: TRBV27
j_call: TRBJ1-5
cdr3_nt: TGTGCCAGCAGTTTATCGATGGGGGGCAATCAGCCCCAGCATTTT
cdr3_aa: CASSLSMGGNQPQHF

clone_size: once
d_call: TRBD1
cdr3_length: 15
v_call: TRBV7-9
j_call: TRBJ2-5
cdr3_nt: TGTGCCAGCAGCTTAGCGGGGACAGGGGGAGAGACCCAGTACTTC
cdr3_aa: CASSLAGTGGETQYF

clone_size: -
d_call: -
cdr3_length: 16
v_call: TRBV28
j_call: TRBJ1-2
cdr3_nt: TGTGCCAGCACCCAATGGGGCCCCCGGGGTAACTATGGCTACACCTTC
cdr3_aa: CASTQWGPRGNYGYTF

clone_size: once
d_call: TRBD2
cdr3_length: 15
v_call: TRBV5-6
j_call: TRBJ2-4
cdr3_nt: TGTGCCAGCAGCTTGCCCGGGGGGACCAAAAACATTCAGTACTTC
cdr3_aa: CASSLPGGTKNIQYF

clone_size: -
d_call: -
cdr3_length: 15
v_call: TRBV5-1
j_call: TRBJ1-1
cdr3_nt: TGCGCCAGCAGCTTGACAGGTTCCATGAACACTGAAGCTTTCTTT
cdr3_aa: CASSLTGSMNTEAFF

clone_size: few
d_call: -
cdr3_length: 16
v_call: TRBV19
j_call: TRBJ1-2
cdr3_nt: TGTGCCAGTAGTATGATCCGAGGATCCCGAAGCTATGGCTACACCTTC
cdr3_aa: CASSMIRGSRSYGYTF

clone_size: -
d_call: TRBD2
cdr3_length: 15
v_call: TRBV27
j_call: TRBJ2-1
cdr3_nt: TGTGCCAGCAGTCAAGGGACTAGCGGCTACAATGAGCAGTTCTTC
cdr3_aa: CASSQGTSGYNEQFF

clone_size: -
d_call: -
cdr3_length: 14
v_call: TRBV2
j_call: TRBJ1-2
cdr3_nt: TGTGCCAGCACCGAGGATGGCAGGGTCTATGGCTACACCTTC
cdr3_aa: CASTEDGRVYGYTF

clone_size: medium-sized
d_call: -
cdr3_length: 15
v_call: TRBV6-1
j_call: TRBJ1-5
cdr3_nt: TGTGCCAGCAGTGAATCTGACAGTGCTTCCGAGCCCCAGCATTTT
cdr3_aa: CASSESDSASEPQHF

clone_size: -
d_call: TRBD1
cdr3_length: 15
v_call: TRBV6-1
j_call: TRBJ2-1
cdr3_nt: TGTGCCAGCAGTGAACGGAACAGGGGGATCGATGAGCAGTTCTTC
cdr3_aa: CASSERNRGIDEQFF

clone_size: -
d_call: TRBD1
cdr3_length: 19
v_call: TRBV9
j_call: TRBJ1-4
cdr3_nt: TGTGCCAGCAGCCCCCCCCAGTCGACAGGGGGCAGGCCAAATGAAAAACTGTTTTTT
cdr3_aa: CASSPPQSTGGRPNEKLFF

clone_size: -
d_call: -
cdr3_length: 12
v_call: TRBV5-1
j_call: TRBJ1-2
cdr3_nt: TGCGCCAGCAGTGAGACAGACTATGGCTACACCTTC
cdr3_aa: CASSETDYGYTF

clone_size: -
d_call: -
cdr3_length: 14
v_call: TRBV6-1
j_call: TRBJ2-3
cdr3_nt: TGTGCCAGCAGTGCCGGAGAAGGTACAGATACGCAGTATTTT
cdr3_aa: CASSAGEGTDTQYF

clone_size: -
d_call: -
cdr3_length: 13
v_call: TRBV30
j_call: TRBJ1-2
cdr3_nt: TGTGCCTGGAGTCGGGGGCAGAACTATGGCTACACCTTC
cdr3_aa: CAWSRGQNYGYTF

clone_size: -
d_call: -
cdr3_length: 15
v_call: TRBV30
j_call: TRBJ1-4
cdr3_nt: TGTGCCTGGAGTCGGGGAGGGACTGCGAATGAAAAACTGTTTTTT
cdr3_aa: CAWSRGGTANEKLFF

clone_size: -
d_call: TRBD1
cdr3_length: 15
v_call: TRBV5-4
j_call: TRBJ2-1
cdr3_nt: TGTGCCAGCAGTCGCGACAGGGGGCGCGCGGATGAGCAGTTCTTC
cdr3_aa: CASSRDRGRADEQFF

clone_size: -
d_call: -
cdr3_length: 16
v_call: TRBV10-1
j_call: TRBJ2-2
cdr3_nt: TGCGCCAGCAGTGCGTACAGGGACACGAACACCGGGGAGCTGTTTTTT
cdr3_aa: CASSAYRDTNTGELFF

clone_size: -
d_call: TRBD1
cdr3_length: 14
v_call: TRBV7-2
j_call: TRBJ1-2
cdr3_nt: TGTGCCAGCAGCCTAAACAGGGGGCGGGAAGGCTACACCTTC
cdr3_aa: CASSLNRGREGYTF

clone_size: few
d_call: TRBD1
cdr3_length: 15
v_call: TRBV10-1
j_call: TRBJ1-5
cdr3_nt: TGCGCCACCCTTAGGGACAGGTCCGGGACACAGCCCCAGCATTTT
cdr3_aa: CATLRDRSGTQPQHF

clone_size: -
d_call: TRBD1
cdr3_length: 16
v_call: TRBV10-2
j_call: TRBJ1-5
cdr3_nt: TGCGCCAGCAGGGAAACTGGGACAGGGTGGAATCAGCCCCAGCATTTT
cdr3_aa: CASRETGTGWNQPQHF

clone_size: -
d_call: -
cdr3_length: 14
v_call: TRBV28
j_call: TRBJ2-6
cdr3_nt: TGTGCCAGCAGGGTTGCTAGGGGCATAAACGTCCTGACTTTC
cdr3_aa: CASRVARGINVLTF

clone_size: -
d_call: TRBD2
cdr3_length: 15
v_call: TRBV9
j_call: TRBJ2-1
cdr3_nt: TGTGCCAGCAGCCCGGGCGGCGGGGGATACAATGAGCAGTTCTTC
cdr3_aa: CASSPGGGGYNEQFF

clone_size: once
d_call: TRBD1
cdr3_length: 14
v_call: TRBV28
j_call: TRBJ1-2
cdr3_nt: TGTGCCAGCAGTCCCCGGGACAGGGTCTATGGCTACACCTTC
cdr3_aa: CASSPRDRVYGYTF

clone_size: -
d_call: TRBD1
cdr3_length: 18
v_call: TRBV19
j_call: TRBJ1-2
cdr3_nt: TGTGCCAGTAGTATCGCCCCCGGGACAGGGGGCCTAGGGTATGGCTACACCTTC
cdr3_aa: CASSIAPGTGGLGYGYTF

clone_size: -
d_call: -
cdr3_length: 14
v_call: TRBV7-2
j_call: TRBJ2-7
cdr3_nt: TGTGCCAGCAGCGTTGTTTCGGGGCTGTACGAGCAGTACTTC
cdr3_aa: CASSVVSGLYEQYF

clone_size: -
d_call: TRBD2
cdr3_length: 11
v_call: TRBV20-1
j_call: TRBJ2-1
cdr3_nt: TGCAGTGGGGGACTAGTTGATCGGCAGTTCTTC
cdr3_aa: CSGGLVDRQFF

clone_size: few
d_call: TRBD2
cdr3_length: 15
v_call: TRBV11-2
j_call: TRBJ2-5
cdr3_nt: TGTGCCAGCAGCTTGAGCGGGGGAACTAAAGAGACCCAGTACTTC
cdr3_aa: CASSLSGGTKETQYF

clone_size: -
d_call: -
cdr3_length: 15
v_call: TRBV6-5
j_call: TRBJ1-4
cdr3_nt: TGTGCCAGCAGTTACGGGTGGGCCCAGAGGGAAAAACTGTTTTTT
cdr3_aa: CASSYGWAQREKLFF

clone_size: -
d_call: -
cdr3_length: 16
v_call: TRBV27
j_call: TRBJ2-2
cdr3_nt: TGTGCCAGCAGTCCGCACACCGGGCTGAACACCGGGGAGCTGTTTTTT
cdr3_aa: CASSPHTGLNTGELFF

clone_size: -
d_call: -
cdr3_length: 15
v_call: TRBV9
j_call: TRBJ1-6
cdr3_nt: TGTGCCAGCAGCGGCGGGGGTCCATATAATTCACCCCTCCACTTT
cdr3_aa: CASSGGGPYNSPLHF

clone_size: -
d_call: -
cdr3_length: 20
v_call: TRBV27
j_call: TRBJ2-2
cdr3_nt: TGTGCCAGCAGTTTCAGGGTGGGTTCGGCGGGGGCCCCGCTTACCGGGGAGCTGTTTTTT
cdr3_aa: CASSFRVGSAGAPLTGELFF

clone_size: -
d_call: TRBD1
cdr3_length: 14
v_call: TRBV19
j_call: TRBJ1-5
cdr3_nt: TGTGCCAGTAGTATCCTCGGGACAGCTCAGCCCCAGCATTTT
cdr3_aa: CASSILGTAQPQHF